The 5 T cell receptor beta chains in this list originate from one sample, sequenced in a study of CD8 T cells in ankylosing spondylitis. Each CDR3 protein gets one entry after TCRdb re-called the 5' RACE reads with MiXCR. The sample contains 300,000 to 400,000 distinct CDR3 sequences, 11% of which appear only once. Sequencing input: blood, either unsorted or a sorted T cell fraction (not recorded which). Every receptor here comes from a female donor with ankylosing spondylitis or in good health (not recorded which).

This clonotype was seen at least ten times. The CDR3 DNA reads TGCAGTGCTCGGGTCGGGGAAGTAAGTTGGACAGATACGCAGTATTTT. It translates to CSARVGEVSWTDTQYF. This chain joins TRBV20-1 and TRBJ2-3, with a tentative D call TRBD2 (5 bases). This CDR3 is built from 16 residues. Germline assignment: CDR1 DFQATT and CDR2 SNEGSKA (reference sequence). Trimming removed 5 bases from V and 3 bases from J, with 21 bases in between.

This clonotype was seen ten or more times. CDR3 amino acids: CASEGSLLGELFF. The DNA of the CDR3 is TGTGCCAGCGAAGGGTCTCTTCTGGGGGAGCTGTTTTTT. V is TRBV7-9 and J is TRBJ2-2; no clear D gene. Trimming shortened V by 8 bases and J by 8 bases, and 15 bases separated the two germline ends. CDR1 and CDR2 from the germline V gene are SEHNR and FQNEAQ (reference sequence). This CDR3 comprises 13 residues.

Notes on this clonotype: Being one base from a much bigger clone, this may be a read error. The CDR3 here is CASSLGEPADGDTF. The DNA of the CDR3 is TGCGCCAGCAGCTTGGGAGAACCTGCGGATGGCGACACCTTC. The gene calls are TRBV5-1 and TRBJ1-2; unclear D gene. Germline values: CDR1 SGHRS, CDR2 YFSETQ. CDR3 length equals 14 residues.

The chain carries TRBV20-1 and TRBJ1-6; D is uncertain. CDR3 length: 15 residues. Trimming took 0 bases from V and 0 from J, leaving 6 bases between them. The germline gives CDR1 DFQATT, CDR2 SNEGSKA (reference sequence). The CDR3 region has the DNA TGCAGTGCTAGAGAATCGAGCTCCTATAATTCACCCCTCCACTTT. Its translation: CSARESSSYNSPLHF.

Concerning this clonotype itself: A much larger clone sits a single nucleotide away, making a read error possible. V usage is TRBV5-1 and J usage is TRBJ2-1; 14 bases fit TRBD2. Germline loops: CDR1 SGHRS, CDR2 YFSETQ. This CDR3 comprises 15 residues. The CDR3 DNA sequence: TGCGCCGGCAGCTTGATGGGACTAGCGGGAGATGAGCAGTTCTTC. Translation: CAGSLMGLAGDEQFF.